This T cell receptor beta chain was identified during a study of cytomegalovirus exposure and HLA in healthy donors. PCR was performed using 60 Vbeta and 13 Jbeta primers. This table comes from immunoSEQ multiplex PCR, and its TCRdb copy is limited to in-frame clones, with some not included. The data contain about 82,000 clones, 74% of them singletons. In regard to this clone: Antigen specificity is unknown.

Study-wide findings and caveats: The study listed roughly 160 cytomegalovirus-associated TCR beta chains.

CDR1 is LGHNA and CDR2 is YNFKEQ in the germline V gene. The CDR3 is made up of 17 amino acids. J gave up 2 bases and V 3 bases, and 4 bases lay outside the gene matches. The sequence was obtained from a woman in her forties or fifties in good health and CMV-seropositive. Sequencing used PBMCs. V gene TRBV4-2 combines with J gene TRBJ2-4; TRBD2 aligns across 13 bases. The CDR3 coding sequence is TGTGCCAGCAGCCATCCGGGACTAGCGGGACCCAAAAACATTCAGTACTTC. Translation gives CASSHPGLAGPKNIQYF.